Listed here are 20 T cell receptor beta chains from one sample, sequenced in a study of CD8+CD57+ T cells in acquired aplastic anemia. Genomic DNA acted as the template from which TCR beta VDJ combination and CDR3 sequence profiling were carried out. TCRdb passed the reads through MiXCR, listing each CDR3 protein once. This repertoire shows about 220,000 distinct CDR3 sequences, almost 35% found once; its top ten account for around 1.1%. Sequenced: sorted CD4+, CD8+, or CD8+CD57+ T cells (not recorded which) from PBMCs. The receptors were gathered from a human donor in good health, serving as a control.

This clonotype was detected many times. The CDR3 nucleotides read TGCAGTGCTAGCCGGGAGTCCAATGAGCAGTTCTTC. It codes for CSASRESNEQFF. The gene calls are TRBV20-1 and TRBJ2-1, with a possible D match to TRBD2 (6 bases). The CDR3 covers 12 residues. V lost 3 bases, J lost 6 bases, and 9 bases lay in between. Looked up from germline, CDR1 is DFQATT and CDR2 is SNEGSKA (reference sequence).

In its sample, this clonotype was seen a few times. The J gene is TRBJ2-7, the V gene TRBV7-6; 8 positions agree with TRBD1. With 5 bases clipped from V and 6 bases from J, the junction kept 6 bases outside the gene matches. The germline V gene has CDR1 SGHVS and CDR2 FNYEAQ. This CDR3 is built from 13 residues. The CDR3 coding sequence is TGTGCCAGCAGCCAGACAGGGGTGGCCGAGCAGTACTTC. Protein sequence: CASSQTGVAEQYF.

This chain links TRBV20-1 with TRBJ2-2; D is uncertain. The CDR3 runs to 14 residues. The germline V and J ends were trimmed by 3 bases and 3 bases, with 11 bases remaining between them. Germline values: CDR1 DFQATT, CDR2 SNEGSKA (reference sequence). CDR3 DNA: TGCAGTGCTAGTTTCCAAGGAGACACCGGGGAGCTGTTTTTT. This sequence encodes CSASFQGDTGELFF.

This clonotype was seen ten or more times. The rearrangement uses TRBV15 and TRBJ1-2; D ambiguous. V dropped 1 base and J dropped 5 bases, with 17 bases sitting between them. This CDR3 is 16 amino acids long. The germline V gene encodes CDR1 LNHNV and CDR2 YYDKDF (reference sequence). This CDR3 reads CATSRGLVSSPYGYTF. CDR3 nucleotide sequence: TGTGCCACCAGCAGAGGGCTTGTTAGCAGCCCTTATGGCTACACCTTC.

A few counts support this clonotype. V gene TRBV27 combines with J gene TRBJ1-2; D is undetermined. Germline values: CDR1 MNHEY, CDR2 SMNVEV (reference sequence). The ends were cut back, 1 base at V and 8 bases at J, with 14 bases in the middle. The CDR3 contains 14 residues. The CDR3 reads CASSLYLEADGYTF. DNA of the CDR3: TGTGCCAGCAGTTTATATTTGGAGGCGGACGGCTACACCTTC.

Concerning this clonotype itself: Given a much more abundant clone one base away, this may be a read error. The chain is built from TRBV19 and TRBJ1-2; 8 bases line up with TRBD1. CDR3 length equals 17 residues. Germline-derived CDR1 and CDR2 are LNHDA and SQIVND (reference sequence). The CDR3 is CAGSRGLDREFDYGYTF. In DNA, the CDR3 is TGTGCCGGTAGCAGGGGGTTGGACAGGGAGTTTGACTATGGCTACACCTTC.

CDR3 amino acids: CATSGAVNYGYTF. The CDR3 DNA reads as TGTGCCACCAGTGGGGCAGTAAACTATGGCTACACCTTC. The V and J genes are TRBV24-1 and TRBJ1-2; no firm D call. Germline CDR1 KGHDR, CDR2 SFDVKD. The ends were cut back, 5 bases at V and 2 bases at J, with 8 bases in the middle. The CDR3 runs 13 residues.

The CDR3: CASSVTSGACEQYF. As DNA, the CDR3 is TGTGCCAGCAGCGTGACTAGCGGTGCCTGCGAGCAGTACTTC. V and J are TRBV7-9 and TRBJ2-7, with 9 bases that match TRBD2. The CDR3 contains 14 residues. Losses at the gene ends were 5 bases for V and 6 bases for J; bases not matched to a gene: 8. Germline V gives CDR1 SEHNR, CDR2 FQNEAQ (reference sequence).

The DNA of the CDR3 is TGTGCCAGCGGCCCCGCGGGGTCTGGGGCCAACGTCCTGACTTTC. It yields the protein CASGPAGSGANVLTF. This chain joins TRBV7-2 and TRBJ2-6, with D possibly TRBD2 on 6 matching bases. The CDR3 is 15 amino acids. Germline lookup yields CDR1 SGHTA and CDR2 FQGNSA. The ends were cut back, 8 bases at V and 1 base at J, with 12 bases in the middle. The whole variable domain, filled in from reference TRBV7-2 and TRBJ2-6, reads GAGVSQSPSNKVTEKGKDVELRCDPISGHTALYWYRQSLGQGLEFLIYFQGNSAPDKSGLPSDRFSAERTGGSVSTLTIQRTQQEDSAVYLCASGPAGSGANVLTFGAGSRLTVL.

Many counts were recorded for this clonotype. The chain uses TRBV3-1 and TRBJ2-7, with D possibly being TRBD1 or TRBD2 (5 bases each). This CDR3 contains 13 residues. V dropped 4 bases and J dropped 4 bases, with 11 bases sitting between them. Germline CDR1 and CDR2: LGHDT and YNNKEL (reference sequence). This CDR3 is CASSLPGRYEQYF. CDR3 nucleotide sequence: TGTGCCAGCAGCCTGCCGGGGCGATACGAGCAGTACTTC.

The V gene is TRBV6-1, the J gene TRBJ1-5; no clear D gene. The germline V and J ends were trimmed by 6 bases and 7 bases, with 13 bases remaining between them. The CDR3 loop spans 13 amino acids. Looked up from germline, CDR1 is MNHNS and CDR2 is SASEGT. CDR3 residues: CASSRDPGQPQHF. The CDR3 DNA sequence: TGTGCCAGCAGCCGGGATCCGGGACAGCCCCAGCATTTT.

Note on this clonotype: This could be a read error, since a much larger clone is one nucleotide away. This chain uses TRBV19 with TRBJ2-7, with D unclear. CDR1 is LNHDA, CDR2 SQIVND, per germline (reference sequence). This CDR3 spans 16 amino acids. This CDR3 reads CASSRSPQAESYGQYF. The CDR3 coding sequence is TGTGCCAGTAGCCGCTCCCCCCAGGCTGAATCCTACGGGCAGTACTTC.

In nucleotides, the CDR3 is TGTGCCAGCAGCCGAGGGACTAGCGGGGGGTACGAGCAGTACTTC. Residues: CASSRGTSGGYEQYF. The chain links TRBV6-1 to TRBJ2-7; 15 nucleotides align to TRBD2. Trimming cost V 6 bases and J 4 bases; bases outside gene matches: 4. Germline-derived CDR1 and CDR2 are MNHNS and SASEGT. The CDR3 runs to 15 residues.

As regards this clonotype: Germline and junction disagree at one end, which may indicate a read error. V and J are TRBV5-1 and TRBJ2-7, with 8 positions matching TRBD2. This CDR3 is 17 amino acids long. CDR1 and CDR2 (germline): SGHRS, YFSETQ. Here the CDR3 reads CASNLSPAGALGYEQYF. CDR3 DNA: TGCGCCAGCAACTTGTCACCAGCGGGAGCTCTTGGGTACGAGCAGTACTTC.

Concerning this clonotype: The junction departs from germline at one end; a sequencing error may be responsible. The chain recombines TRBV10-3 with TRBJ2-4, with TRBD2 identical over 8 bases. CDR1 and CDR2 from the germline V gene are ENHRY and SYGVKD. This CDR3 comprises 21 residues. CDR3 DNA: TGTGCCATCAGTGAGTCGTTGATCCTAGCGGGTGGTCCCCTCGCCAGAAACATTCAGTACTTC. Protein product: CAISESLILAGGPLARNIQYF.

The chain couples TRBV29-1 to TRBJ2-7; unclear D gene. The J call may be mistaken, given a closer DNA end match to TRBJ2-1. CDR1 and CDR2 from the germline V gene are SQVTM and ANQGSEA. The length of the CDR3 is 13 residues. Here the CDR3 reads CSFMHGHSYEQFF. The CDR3 nucleotides read TGCAGCTTCATGCACGGGCACTCCTATGAGCAGTTCTTC.

CDR3 nucleotide sequence: TGTGCCTGGAGTGCACAAAACTACGAGCAGTACTTC. This gives the protein CAWSAQNYEQYF. This rearrangement joins TRBV30 to TRBJ2-7, with unresolved D. Germline V gives CDR1 GTSNPN, CDR2 SVGIG (reference sequence). Trimming took off 1 base at V and 3 bases at J, with 7 bases between the two ends. The CDR3 consists of 12 residues.

As regards this clonotype: A much more abundant neighbour one base away suggests this may be a read error. The rearrangement uses TRBV7-2 and TRBJ2-7; possibly TRBD1 or TRBD2 for D (5 bases each). The V gene lost 2 bases and the J gene lost 3 bases, with 11 bases spanning the gap. The CDR3 has 14 residues. Germline assignment: CDR1 SGHTA and CDR2 FQGNSA. CDR3 DNA: TGTGCCAGCAGCTTAAGAGGGACCGACTACGAGCAGTACTTC. This encodes CASSLRGTDYEQYF.

The J gene is TRBJ2-5, the V gene TRBV5-1; 8 bases are a match to TRBD1. In germline, CDR1 is SGHRS, CDR2 YFSETQ. There are 16 residues in the CDR3. Germline trimming cut 2 bases from V and 5 bases from J; bases unmatched to any gene: 11. The CDR3, as DNA: TGCGCCAGCAGCTTCTTGGGACAGGTTTGGATTGAGACCCAGTACTTC. It codes for CASSFLGQVWIETQYF.

Many counts were recorded for this clonotype. The rearrangement links TRBV19 to TRBJ1-2; perhaps TRBD1 as D (5 bases). Trimming left V 5 bases short and J 1 base short, with 8 bases between. From germline, CDR1 is LNHDA and CDR2 SQIVND (reference sequence). This CDR3 region has 13 residues. The DNA of the CDR3 is TGTGCCAGTAGTGTCAGGGTTAACTATGGCTACACCTTC. The encoded protein is CASSVRVNYGYTF.